This T cell receptor beta chain was obtained from a study of T cells after yellow fever vaccination. Background on the study: When fractions had low cell numbers, they were prepared with SMART-Seq v4 Ultra Low Input. Study-wide results and caveats: Weaker in magnitude, the secondary response showed a faster peak on day 5 versus 15. Post-booster repertoires contained most primary-vaccination clones again (roughly 96% CD4, over 70% CD8).

The TCR cDNA carried a universal primer site and UMIs from 5'RACE template switching. TCRdb ran MiXCR on the 5' RACE reads and lists one entry per CDR3 protein. The data hold approximately 31,000 distinct CDR3 sequences, with roughly a tenth observed a single time. Ten or more counts support this clonotype. V was cut by 3 bases and J by 6 bases, with 5 bases left in between. Germline V gene data show CDR1 as SGHTA and CDR2 as FQGTGA. The CDR3 runs to 12 residues. The clonotype was recovered from a man aged 18 to 29 who received the YFV17D yellow fever vaccine. This chain connects TRBV7-3 to TRBJ2-2; D remains ambiguous. Material: PBMCs, either bulk or a sorted T-cell subset (CD4+, CD8+, memory, or dextramer-sorted; not recorded which), obtained more than 13 days after the first yellow fever vaccination. The DNA for the CDR3 is TGTGCCAGCAGCTTCTTCTCCGGGGAGCTGTTTTTT. It codes for CASSFFSGELFF.